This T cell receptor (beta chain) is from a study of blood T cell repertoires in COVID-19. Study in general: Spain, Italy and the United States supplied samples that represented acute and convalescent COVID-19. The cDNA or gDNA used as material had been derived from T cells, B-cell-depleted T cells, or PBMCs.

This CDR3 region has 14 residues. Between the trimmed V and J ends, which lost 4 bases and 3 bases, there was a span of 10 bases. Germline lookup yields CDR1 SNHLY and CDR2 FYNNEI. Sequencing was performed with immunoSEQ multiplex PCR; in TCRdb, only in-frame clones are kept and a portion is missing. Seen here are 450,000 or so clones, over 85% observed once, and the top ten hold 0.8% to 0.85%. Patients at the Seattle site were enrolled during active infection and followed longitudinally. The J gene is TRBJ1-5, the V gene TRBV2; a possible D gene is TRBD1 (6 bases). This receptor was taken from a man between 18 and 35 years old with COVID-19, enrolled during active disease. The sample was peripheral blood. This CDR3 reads CASSGPGDNQPQHF. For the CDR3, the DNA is TGTGCCAGCAGTGGACCAGGGGACAATCAGCCCCAGCATTTT.